This TCR beta chain comes out of a study of OX40 agonist ivuxolimab in advanced cancers. The wider study: Partial responses, seen in three patients, involved one hepatocellular carcinoma and two cutaneous melanomas. Whole-study findings and limits: The study observed clonal expansion of CD4+ and CD8+ blood T cells by week 6 at 0.1 to 3.0 mg/kg. CD8+ T cells averaged more expanded clones than CD4+. Patients with a partial response at 0.1-3.0 mg/kg had among the lowest clonal expansion.

Repertoires were generated with immunoSEQ multiplex PCR, while TCRdb's copy carries only in-frame clones and drops some. The sample holds some 15,000 clones; around four fifths are singletons and the top ten take roughly 28%. About this clone: Antigen: not known.

The length of the CDR3 is 16 residues. The junction had 2 bases not matched to a gene; V was cut back by 1 base and J by 0 bases. Germline V CDR1 and CDR2: SEHNR, FQNEAQ (reference sequence). This TCR derives from an adult with an advanced solid tumor such as melanoma, head and neck, liver or kidney cancer. This sample comprised CD4+ or CD8+ T cells sorted from blood, obtained in a trial of the OX40 agonist ivuxolimab. The chain has TRBV7-9 and TRBJ2-4; 8 positions agree with TRBD2. CDR3 DNA: TGTGCCAGCAGCTTAGTGAGCGGGGGAGCCAAAAACATTCAGTACTTC. As protein: CASSLVSGGAKNIQYF.